This T cell receptor (beta chain) was obtained from a study of naive and memory T cell subsets (dated by TCRdb to between 2016 and 2019). General notes on the study: An open-source, UMI-based TCR alpha and beta sequencing pipeline was applied to sorted naive and memory peripheral blood T cell subsets. IgG serology results and the functional CMV T cell responses were in complete agreement. RNA was DNase-treated and reverse transcribed with TCR constant-region primers, mostly using SuperScript III. Paper-wide results and their limitations: Gini index rose and Shannon and inverse Simpson diversity fell from naive through CM, EM and EMRA in both CD4 and CD8 cells. After error correction, only a single occurrence was seen for over 90% of naive TCR sequences, so much steeper abundance distributions were produced than in memory subsets. Each clonotype was defined as a single alpha or beta chain sequence rather than as a paired alpha/beta receptor. TCR abundance followed a power law whose exponent differed between naive and memory subsets but was consistent across the three individuals. The repertoire findings for the naive and memory subsets could not be validated against a ground truth, as none was available. RNA-based TCR counts may be influenced by expression changes linked to T cell activation and differentiation.

TCR alpha and beta chain libraries were amplified separately from the second PCR step onward. CMV status of each donor was established by measuring IFNgamma production from CD4+ T cells after fresh PBMCs were stimulated overnight with CMV viral lysate. Miltenyi beads were used first to positively select CD4 T cells, and CD8 T cells were then positively selected from the CD4-negative fraction. Cells stained for CD3, CD4, CD8, CD45RA, CD27 and a live/dead dye were sorted on a BD Aria II into four subsets by CD45RA and CD27. A few healthy volunteers provided blood, and each donor's sample was split into CD4 and CD8 T cells and then further divided into four differentiation subsets. About 120 ml of peripheral blood was drawn per donor, and PBMC were isolated by Ficoll-Paque PLUS density-gradient centrifugation. After sorting, cells were lysed in RLT buffer, RNA was extracted using a Qiagen RNeasy kit, and the extracted RNA was stored at -80 degrees C.

Inclusive of the bounding cysteine and phenylalanine, the CDR3 is 10 residues long. Only CDR3 DNA remains: 30 bases, in frame from the first base. Cut back by 2 bases and 6 bases, the V and J ends lie 4 bases apart. The CDR1 and CDR2 encoded by the germline V gene (reference sequence) are DFQATT and SNEGSKA. The library was produced with UMI-ligation and nested PCR. The beta constant-region primer consisted of an equimolar mixture of two oligonucleotides that together covered TRBC1 and TRBC2. Four rounds of PCR, combining the SP2 primer with nested alpha and beta constant-region primers, were used to amplify the ligated cDNA. T4 RNA ligase 1 ligated a single-stranded oligonucleotide carrying the SP2 primer and a 12-nucleotide UMI to the cDNA 3' end. The ligation reaction was incubated at 16°C for about 20-24 hours. PCR2 was typically run as a SYBR Green qPCR and stopped at a predetermined threshold to prevent over-amplification. Every purification after the first one was done using Agencourt AMPure XP magnetic beads. Library quantification was done by Qubit, followed by a TapeStation check on which the main peak was expected at around 650 bp. Sequencing of the pooled libraries was done on an Illumina MiSeq using v2 2x251 paired-end kits, which typically yielded 1-2 million reads per sample. Each sample library was pooled at around 4.1 nM, and roughly 4.5-7% PhiX was included to improve cluster recognition. Regarding the original processing steps: FASTQ reads processed by Demultiplexor were assigned V and J genes by Decombinator through tag matching that tolerated a single base-pair mismatch. Collapsinator used UMIs to correct both sequencing errors and frequency errors arising from PCR heterogeneity. TCRs were translated and CDR3s were extracted from the conserved cysteine to the FGXG phenylalanine by CDR3Translator, with non-productive sequences being flagged. Repertoires were subsampled to equal numbers of UMI-defined TCRs before Gini, Shannon entropy and inverse Simpson indices were calculated. Within the linear range, a power law was fitted to clonotype abundance distributions using maximum likelihood. On one naive CD8 sample, the pipeline and MIGEC gave similar UMI counts, unique TCR numbers and clonal distributions. The repertoires were searched for 7,322 CMV-associated CDR3 sequences that had been compiled from VDJdb and a published dataset. Using fastp at Q25 and MiXCR, TCRdb reprocessed the public reads and kept productive beta chains. Records with the same CDR3 protein are collapsed into one entry carrying the most frequent genes and DNA. For this entry, the V and J calls and clone size follow TCRdb and not the study's own pipeline. In this sample the table shows 15,000 to 20,000 distinct CDR3 sequences, around 8.2% of which occur a single time. Under 30% of the sample belongs to the ten largest clones.

This clonotype was seen at least ten times. The antigen this receptor binds is unknown. Base qualities were left out, and no much larger clone turns up one base away. The origin of this receptor is a human donor in good health. The chain couples TRBV20-1 to TRBJ1-2, with the D gene call left open. Sequences were obtained from central memory CD8+ T cells from blood. The sample's cell subset or site, from its label and the paper: central memory, CD45RA- CD27+. The CDR3 sequence is CSARQDGYTF. In nucleotides, the sequence is TGCAGTGCTAGACAGGATGGCTACACCTTC.